These 4 T cell receptor beta chains were sequenced from one sample in a study of blood T cell repertoires in COVID-19. The repertoire was sequenced with immunoSEQ multiplex PCR; TCRdb's copy has only in-frame clones and lacks some. The table lists approximately 500,000 clones, 85% to 90% of them singletons. The specimen sequenced was peripheral blood. These receptors all come from a woman aged 45-60 years with COVID-19, enrolled during active disease.

V and J are TRBV19 and TRBJ1-6; perhaps TRBD1 as D (5 bases). V was shortened by 5 bases and J by 9 bases, with 14 bases between the two germline ends. The CDR3 length is 14 residues. The V gene's germline CDR1 is LNHDA and CDR2 SQIVND (reference sequence). The CDR3 DNA is TGTGCCAGTAGTCTCCGCCAGGGTGGTTCACCCCTCCACTTT. Its protein product is CASSLRQGGSPLHF.

The chain recombines TRBV6-1 with TRBJ2-7; D may be TRBD1 (6 bases). Germline values: CDR1 MNHNS, CDR2 SASEGT. The CDR3 loop spans 16 amino acids. Trimming took 3 bases from V and 3 from J, leaving 18 bases between them. CDR3: CASSDSGQPRGYEQYF. As DNA, the CDR3 is TGTGCCAGCAGTGATTCCGGACAGCCCCGGGGCTACGAGCAGTACTTC.

V gene TRBV27 combines with J gene TRBJ1-2, with 9 nucleotides matching TRBD1. CDR1 and CDR2 (germline): MNHEY, SMNVEV (reference sequence). This CDR3 has 14 amino acids. Unmatched junction bases numbered 8, after V lost 5 bases and J lost 7 bases. CDR3 bases: TGTGCCAGCAGTATACAGGGGGCGGCGGGTGGCTACACCTTC. The encoded protein is CASSIQGAAGGYTF.

The rearrangement uses TRBV11-2 and TRBJ2-1, with 9 bases matching TRBD2. Trimming took 0 bases from V and 7 from J; bases not matched to a gene: 4. Germline values: CDR1 SGHAT, CDR2 FQNNGV. The CDR3 spans 15 residues. The chain's CDR3 is CASSLDGGGVNEQFF. CDR3 coding DNA: TGTGCCAGCAGCTTAGACGGCGGGGGGGTTAATGAGCAGTTCTTC.